One sample yielded the 17 T cell receptor beta chains listed below, sequenced in a study of lymphopenia after photon versus proton radiotherapy (dated by TCRdb to about 2019). Library construction relied on the immunoSEQ multiplex PCR assay. TCRdb provides this immuneACCESS table in a form limited to in-frame rearrangements. Some clones are lacking; in checked studies, under half of them reflect an unresolved V gene, and why the rest are absent is not known. This sample gives 35,000 to 45,000 clones in total; around four fifths of them show up just once. Of the sample, less than 30% is held by the ten largest clones. This specimen was peripheral blood, taken from a patient treated with proton-based radiotherapy. Source of these receptors: a woman in her sixties or seventies with pancreatic cancer.

The count of this clone is one. V gene TRBV7-6 combines with J gene TRBJ2-1; D remains unclear. The CDR3 length is 16 residues. Trimming removed 3 bases from V and 0 bases from J, with 12 bases in between. Germline CDR1 is SGHVS and CDR2 is FNYEAQ. CDR3 in DNA: TGTGCCAGCAGCTTTGAACTCCGACACTCCTACAATGAGCAGTTCTTC. Amino acids: CASSFELRHSYNEQFF.

The chain uses TRBV19 and TRBJ2-3; the D is unclear. Trimming shortened V by 5 bases and J by 2 bases, and 20 bases separated the two germline ends. The CDR3 runs to 17 residues. CDR1 is LNHDA, CDR2 SQIVND, per germline (reference sequence). The CDR3 protein is CASSDQTLLKPTDTQYF. CDR3 nucleotides: TGTGCCAGTAGTGACCAAACCCTCCTGAAACCCACAGATACGCAGTATTTT. The full variable domain, with the rest looked up from reference TRBV19 and TRBJ2-3, is DGGITQSPKYLFRKEGQNVTLSCEQNLNHDAMYWYRQDPGQGLRLIYYSQIVNDFQKGDIAEGYSVSREKKESFPLTVTSAQKNPTAFYLCASSDQTLLKPTDTQYFGPGTRLTVL.

The chain has TRBV11-3 and TRBJ2-2, with TRBD1 identical over 7 bases. The CDR3 runs to 16 residues. Germline CDR1 is SGHNT and CDR2 is YENEEA. With 5 bases clipped from V and 3 bases from J, the junction kept 9 bases outside the gene matches. CDR3 region: CASSRGTDSHTGELFF. The CDR3 nucleotides are TGTGCCAGCAGCCGAGGGACAGACTCCCACACCGGGGAGCTGTTTTTT.

The chain is built from TRBV10-3 and TRBJ1-3, with 8 bases lining up with TRBD1. CDR1 is ENHRY, CDR2 SYGVKD, per germline. Trimming took 2 bases from V and 4 from J; bases not matched to a gene: 7. The CDR3 is made up of 16 amino acids. DNA of the CDR3: TGTGCCATCAGTGAGCCCCGGACAGGGTTAGGAAACACCATATATTTT. Its translation: CAISEPRTGLGNTIYF.

The rearrangement links TRBV6-1 to TRBJ1-3, with TRBD1 identical over 9 bases. J lost 4 bases, V lost 6 bases, and 4 bases had no gene match. The germline gives CDR1 MNHNS, CDR2 SASEGT. The CDR3 runs 14 residues. This chain's CDR3 is CASRGTGLGNTIYF. The CDR3, as DNA: TGTGCCAGCAGGGGGACAGGGTTGGGAAACACCATATATTTT.

V gene TRBV4-2 combines with J gene TRBJ2-7; D ambiguous. Trimming cost V 4 bases and J 6 bases, with 10 bases left between them. The CDR3 covers 12 residues. Looked up from germline, CDR1 is LGHNA and CDR2 is YNFKEQ. In DNA form, the CDR3 reads TGTGCCAGCAGCCCCAAAGTGGGCGAGCAGTACTTC. This codes for CASSPKVGEQYF.

The chain combines TRBV30 with TRBJ1-6; possible D gene TRBD1, 5 bases. The CDR3 sequence is 14 residues long. The V end lost 4 bases, the J end lost 6 bases, and 13 bases lay between the germline ends. Germline lookup yields CDR1 GTSNPN and CDR2 SVGIG (reference sequence). The CDR3 nucleotides are TGTGCCTGGATGGGGCCCCAGGGTAATTCACCCCTCCACTTT. Its translation: CAWMGPQGNSPLHF.

This chain uses TRBV28 with TRBJ1-6, with D tentatively TRBD1 (5 bases). Germline-derived CDR1 and CDR2 are MDHEN and SYDVKM. CDR3 length: 18 residues. The V gene lost 6 bases and the J gene lost 6 bases, with 24 bases spanning the gap. CDR3 bases: TGTGCCAGCAGCCCAGGCAGAGCAATGAGGGGACGTAATTCACCCCTCCACTTT. This codes for CASSPGRAMRGRNSPLHF. Drawing the rest from reference TRBV28 and TRBJ1-6, the complete variable domain is DVKVTQSSRYLVKRTGEKVFLECVQDMDHENMFWYRQDPGLGLRLIYFSYDVKMKEKGDIPEGYSVSREKKERFSLILESASTNQTSMYLCASSPGRAMRGRNSPLHFGNGTRLTVT.

This clone was counted between two and nine times. V and J are TRBV19 and TRBJ2-1, with D uncertain. Germline-derived CDR1 and CDR2 are LNHDA and SQIVND (reference sequence). The length of the CDR3 is 15 residues. The V gene lost 5 bases and the J gene lost 5 bases, with 16 bases spanning the gap. The CDR3 loop reads CASSVGPLEHNEQFF. Here the CDR3 DNA reads TGTGCCAGTAGTGTGGGTCCTTTAGAGCACAATGAGCAGTTCTTC.

V usage is TRBV28 and J usage is TRBJ2-1; 7 positions agree with TRBD2. The CDR3 extends over 17 amino acids. Germline trimming cut 4 bases from V and 0 bases from J; bases unmatched to any gene: 9. Germline-derived CDR1 and CDR2 are MDHEN and SYDVKM. The CDR3 loop reads CASSSILLALSYNEQFF. For the CDR3, the DNA is TGTGCCAGCAGTTCTATCCTACTAGCGCTCTCCTACAATGAGCAGTTCTTC. Full variable domain (remainder filled in from reference TRBV28 and TRBJ2-1): DVKVTQSSRYLVKRTGEKVFLECVQDMDHENMFWYRQDPGLGLRLIYFSYDVKMKEKGDIPEGYSVSREKKERFSLILESASTNQTSMYLCASSSILLALSYNEQFFGPGTRLTVL.

The genes are TRBV19 and TRBJ1-5; 8 bases fit TRBD1. The junction had 4 bases not matched to a gene; V was cut back by 5 bases and J by 7 bases. This CDR3 is 13 amino acids long. The germline gives CDR1 LNHDA, CDR2 SQIVND (reference sequence). The CDR3 sequence is CASSGQGGQPQHF. The CDR3 nucleotides read TGTGCCAGTAGTGGACAGGGTGGCCAGCCCCAGCATTTT.

CDR3 DNA: TGTGCCAGCAGCTCCCCCCAGCACGGGTTCAATGAGCAGTTCTTC. The encoded protein is CASSSPQHGFNEQFF. The rearrangement uses TRBV5-4 and TRBJ2-1; no clear D. The germline V and J ends were trimmed by 3 bases and 6 bases, with 16 bases remaining between them. The CDR3 is made up of 15 amino acids. Germline loops: CDR1 SGHNT, CDR2 YYREEE (reference sequence). The entire variable domain, with the rest obtained from reference TRBV5-4 and TRBJ2-1, is as follows: ETGVTQSPTHLIKTRGQQVTLRCSSQSGHNTVSWYQQALGQGPQFIFQYYREEENGRGNFPPRFSGLQFPNYSSELNVNALELDDSALYLCASSSPQHGFNEQFFGPGTRLTVL.

This clone appeared a single time. CDR3 bases: TGTGCCAGCAGCTTAGGGCCAGCCCAAGAGACCCAGTACTTC. This encodes CASSLGPAQETQYF. V is TRBV7-2 and J is TRBJ2-5; D remains ambiguous. Looked up from germline, CDR1 is SGHTA and CDR2 is FQGNSA. Deletions cut 1 base from V and 1 base from J, with 7 bases between. The CDR3 covers 14 residues.

The chain recombines TRBV7-9 with TRBJ2-7; 7 nucleotides match TRBD1. After removal of 4 bases from V and 0 bases from J, the junction contained 3 bases not matched to a gene. The CDR3 has 14 amino acids. The germline V gene encodes CDR1 SEHNR and CDR2 FQNEAQ (reference sequence). CDR3 loop: CASSSQGSSYEQYF. The CDR3 nucleotides are TGTGCCAGCAGCTCACAGGGGAGCTCCTACGAGCAGTACTTC. The whole variable domain, remainder taken from reference TRBV7-9 and TRBJ2-7, is DTGVSQNPRHKITKRGQNVTFRCDPISEHNRLYWYRQTLGQGPEFLTYFQNEAQLEKSRLLSDRFSAERPKGSFSTLEIQRTEQGDSAMYLCASSSQGSSYEQYFGPGTRLTVT.

This clone was seen a single time. This rearrangement joins TRBV19 to TRBJ2-6; 14 positions match TRBD2. Germline V gene sequence: CDR1 LNHDA, CDR2 SQIVND (reference sequence). V shed 5 bases and J 2 bases; nucleotides not matched to a gene: 5. This CDR3 has 18 amino acids. The CDR3 here is CASSVGLAGGPGANVLTF. The DNA for the CDR3 is TGTGCCAGTAGTGTCGGACTAGCGGGAGGACCTGGGGCCAACGTCCTGACTTTC.

This clone was counted once. This chain links TRBV15 with TRBJ1-5; D may be TRBD1 (6 bases). This CDR3 is 16 amino acids long. V was trimmed by 0 bases and J by 6 bases, leaving 15 bases between them. Germline-derived CDR1 and CDR2 are LNHNV and YYDKDF (reference sequence). Here the CDR3 DNA reads TGTGCCACCAGCAGAGATCTATCGACAGGAAGTCAGCCCCAGCATTTT. It codes for CATSRDLSTGSQPQHF.

The V call is TRBV11-2, the J call TRBJ2-7; maybe TRBD2 (6 bases). CDR1 SGHAT and CDR2 FQNNGV come from the germline V gene. The CDR3 is made up of 14 amino acids. Trimming took off 0 bases at V and 3 bases at J, with 9 bases between the two ends. This chain's CDR3 is CASSLEARGYEQYF. The DNA of the CDR3 is TGTGCCAGCAGCTTAGAGGCGCGGGGCTACGAGCAGTACTTC.